The 20 T cell receptor beta chains in this list originate from one sample, sequenced in a study of T cell repertoires in cytomegalovirus infection. Each CDR3 protein gets one entry after TCRdb re-called the reads with MiXCR. The sample holds 300,000 to 400,000 distinct CDR3 sequences, about 25% seen once. Their recognized antigens are unknown. The sequencing used cultured PBMCs, collected from culture after CMV antigen stimulation. Receptor source: a human donor in good health (CMV status not recorded). Some clones in this sample may be carry-over from other donors' samples.

This clonotype came up many times. The V call is TRBV7-8, the J call TRBJ2-7; D gene ambiguous. Germline V gives CDR1 SGHVS, CDR2 FQNEAQ. This CDR3 has 12 residues. Trimming took off 5 bases at V and 4 bases at J, with 9 bases between the two ends. CDR3 bases: TGTGCCAGCAGCGCAGAAGCATACGAGCAGTACTTC. This codes for CASSAEAYEQYF.

The rearrangement uses TRBV9 and TRBJ1-6; D is ambiguous. V dropped 0 bases and J dropped 8 bases, with 15 bases sitting between them. CDR1 is SGDLS and CDR2 is YYNGEE in the germline V gene. The CDR3 contains 16 residues. The CDR3 sequence: CASSVAALLVDSPLHF. As DNA, the CDR3 is TGTGCCAGCAGCGTAGCCGCCCTTCTGGTGGATTCACCCCTCCACTTT.

This clonotype was counted many times. CDR3: CASTSQGQTGQPQHF. For the CDR3, the DNA is TGTGCCAGCACCTCACAGGGACAGACGGGTCAGCCCCAGCATTTT. The chain carries TRBV12-3 or TRBV12-4 and TRBJ1-5, with 7 bases identical to TRBD1. Trimming at V came to 7 bases and at J to 6 bases, leaving 12 bases not matched to a gene. This CDR3 region has 15 residues.

The rearrangement links TRBV24-1 to TRBJ2-1, with D perhaps assigned TRBD1 or TRBD2 (5 bases each). The CDR3 length is 18 residues. V was pared by 3 bases and J by 6 bases, with 23 bases between. The germline V gene has CDR1 KGHDR and CDR2 SFDVKD. The CDR3 DNA reads TGTGCCACCAGTGATCCTTCCTTTGGGGGTATAAGTCTCAATGAGCAGTTCTTC. Translating it yields CATSDPSFGGISLNEQFF.

This clonotype was detected only a few times. The chain joins TRBV20-1 to TRBJ1-2; 8 bases are shared with TRBD1. The J segment lost 7 bases and the V segment lost 7 bases, leaving 11 bases of the junction unmatched. From germline, CDR1 is DFQATT and CDR2 SNEGSKA (reference sequence). This CDR3 has 13 residues. DNA for the CDR3: TGCAGTGTTGAACGGCAGGGGGCGTTTGGCTACACCTTC. It encodes CSVERQGAFGYTF.

The rearrangement joins TRBV24-1 to TRBJ2-2; 14 bases are shared with TRBD2. CDR1 is KGHDR, CDR2 SFDVKD, per germline. This CDR3 is built from 18 residues. Trimming took 2 bases from V and 5 from J; bases not matched to a gene: 6. CDR3 sequence: CATSDWGLAGVRTGELFF. CDR3 DNA: TGTGCCACCAGTGATTGGGGACTAGCGGGAGTCCGGACCGGGGAGCTGTTTTTT.

This clonotype was counted a few times. This rearrangement joins TRBV28 to TRBJ1-2; TRBD1 aligns across 8 bases. This CDR3 is 15 amino acids long. The V and J ends lost 3 bases and 7 bases, in that order; junction bases with no gene match: 10. The germline CDR1 and CDR2 sequences are MDHEN and SYDVKM. CDR3: CASSLYSGQGSGYTF. Here the CDR3 DNA reads TGTGCCAGCAGTTTGTATTCAGGACAGGGTAGTGGCTACACCTTC.

The gene calls are TRBV4-2 and TRBJ2-1; TRBD2 aligns across 9 bases. V lost 0 bases and J lost 0; bases outside the gene matches: 9. There are 19 residues in the CDR3. The germline gives CDR1 LGHNA, CDR2 YNFKEQ. In DNA form, the CDR3 reads TGTGCCAGCAGCCAAGATAGCCTAGCGGGATCAAACTCCTACAATGAGCAGTTCTTC. This encodes CASSQDSLAGSNSYNEQFF.

This clonotype has more than one count but fewer than ten. This chain joins TRBV5-6 and TRBJ1-1; perhaps TRBD1 as D (5 bases). Trimming shortened V by 4 bases and J by 3 bases, and 16 bases separated the two germline ends. The germline V gene encodes CDR1 SGHDT and CDR2 YYEEEE. This CDR3 spans 15 amino acids. The CDR3 DNA reads as TGTGCCAGCAGCCCACCCGGGGCACTGGACACTGAAGCTTTCTTT. Translated: CASSPPGALDTEAFF.

This clonotype was detected many times. V and J are TRBV6-1 and TRBJ2-2, with 9 bases matching TRBD1. This CDR3 contains 16 residues. Germline V lookup: CDR1 MNHNS, CDR2 SASEGT. The trim removed 6 bases at V and 5 bases at J, leaving 10 bases unmatched. In DNA form, the CDR3 reads TGTGCCAGCAGCAAAGTGGGACAGGGAGGAACCGGGGAGCTGTTTTTT. Protein: CASSKVGQGGTGELFF.

As to this clonotype: A read error is possible here, since a much larger clone lies one base away. The chain employs TRBV18 and TRBJ2-7, with 7 bases that match TRBD1. Trimming removed 8 bases from V and 0 bases from J; junction bases left unmatched: 7. Per the germline V gene, CDR1 is KGHSH and CDR2 is LQKENI. The CDR3 consists of 14 residues. The CDR3 loop is CASTQTGTSYEQYF. In nucleotides, the CDR3 is TGTGCCAGCACACAGACAGGGACCTCCTACGAGCAGTACTTC.

This clonotype has just a few counts. The genes are TRBV18 and TRBJ2-7; TRBD1 aligns across 9 bases. The CDR3 has 15 amino acids. With V trimmed by 3 bases and J by 2 bases, 5 bases remained unmatched. Looked up from germline, CDR1 is KGHSH and CDR2 is LQKENI. CDR3 sequence reads: CASSPGQGRTYEQYF. In nucleotides, the CDR3 is TGTGCCAGCTCACCGGGACAGGGTAGGACCTACGAGCAGTACTTC.

This clonotype came up a few times. A much bigger clone sits one base away, suggesting this may be a read error. The CDR3 does not end in the conserved phenylalanine or tryptophan, so this is likely a read error. The chain links TRBV4-3 to TRBJ2-3; D is ambiguous. The CDR3 has 16 residues. Trimming cost V 2 bases and J 0 bases, with 12 bases left between them. Germline V CDR1 and CDR2: LGHNA, YSLEER. CDR3 sequence: CASSQPDIPSTDTQYY. CDR3 nucleotide sequence: TGCGCCAGCAGCCAACCAGACATTCCTAGCACAGATACGCAGTATTAT.

This clonotype showed up many times. V is TRBV6-1 and J is TRBJ2-1, with 12 nucleotides matching TRBD2. The CDR3 consists of 15 residues. V trimming: 5 bases; J trimming: 4 bases; junction bases outside the gene matches: 3. Per germline, CDR1 MNHNS and CDR2 SASEGT. This CDR3 is CASSLAGGQYNEQFF. CDR3 in DNA: TGTGCCAGCAGTCTAGCGGGAGGGCAATACAATGAGCAGTTCTTC.

This rearrangement joins TRBV6-6 to TRBJ2-5; no clear D. V lost 5 bases and J lost 4, with 8 bases in between. The CDR3 loop spans 12 amino acids. Looked up from germline, CDR1 is MNHNY and CDR2 is SVGAGI (reference sequence). The CDR3 DNA is TGTGCCAGCAGTGGGATCTTAGAGACCCAGTACTTC. Amino acids: CASSGILETQYF.

This sequence joins TRBV6-2 or TRBV6-3 and TRBJ2-1; TRBD2 matches at 9 bases. Trimming removed 0 bases from V and 15 bases from J; junction bases left unmatched: 3. The germline V gene has CDR1 MNHEY and CDR2 SVGEGT. The CDR3 loop spans 12 amino acids. CDR3 coding DNA: TGTGCCAGCAGTTACTCGGGCGGGGGGGTGTTCTTC. It yields the protein CASSYSGGGVFF.

The V gene is TRBV4-3, the J gene TRBJ2-1, with TRBD2 matching over 7 bases. CDR1 is LGHNA, CDR2 YSLEER, per germline. V was clipped by 1 base and J by 4 bases; unmatched bases: 7. The CDR3 covers 16 residues. CDR3 loop: CASSQVGSGEYNEQFF. CDR3 nucleotide sequence: TGCGCCAGCAGCCAAGTGGGGAGCGGGGAGTACAATGAGCAGTTCTTC.

The chain has TRBV6-2 or TRBV6-3 and TRBJ2-1; D may be TRBD1 (6 bases). The V end was cut by 6 bases, the J end by 4 bases, with 22 bases between. CDR1 is MNHEY, CDR2 SVGEGT, per germline. This CDR3 has 17 amino acids. The CDR3 nucleotides read TGTGCCAGCAGACAACAACGTACAGGGAACCATTACAATGAGCAGTTCTTC. The encoded protein is CASRQQRTGNHYNEQFF.

This clonotype appeared many times. This CDR3 is CASSLAQRRGRASYNEQFF. The CDR3 DNA is TGTGCCAGCAGCTTAGCGCAGAGGCGCGGGAGGGCTTCCTACAATGAGCAGTTCTTC. V and J are TRBV7-2 and TRBJ2-1, with 9 bases that match TRBD2. The CDR3 spans 19 residues. V lost 0 bases, J lost 1 base, and 10 bases stayed unmatched. The germline CDR1 and CDR2 sequences are SGHTA and FQGNSA. Based on the CDR3 plus reference TRBV7-2 and TRBJ2-1, the full variable domain is GAGVSQSPSNKVTEKGKDVELRCDPISGHTALYWYRQSLGQGLEFLIYFQGNSAPDKSGLPSDRFSAERTGGSVSTLTIQRTQQEDSAVYLCASSLAQRRGRASYNEQFFGPGTRLTVL.

The chain has TRBV6-1 and TRBJ2-7; D is tentatively TRBD1 or TRBD2 (6 bases each). The CDR3 extends over 12 amino acids. From germline, CDR1 is MNHNS and CDR2 SASEGT. V dropped 5 bases and J dropped 5 bases, with 10 bases sitting between them. Written as DNA, the CDR3 is TGTGCCAGCAGTTTAAGGGGGGACGAGCAGTACGTC. This codes for CASSLRGDEQYV.